This T cell receptor beta chain was profiled in a study of T-cell reconstitution after alpha-beta-depleted transplantation in children. Comment on this clonotype: As yet, its antigen is unknown.

During its preparation, the TCRbeta library received unique molecular identifiers. TCRdb itself ran the PCR reads through MiXCR, one entry per CDR3 protein. The sample lists a few hundred thousand distinct CDR3 sequences, about a quarter occurring once. The CDR3 has 16 amino acids. Germline trimming cut 1 base from V and 2 bases from J; bases unmatched to any gene: 7. Germline V lookup: CDR1 SGHDN, CDR2 FVKESK. Study-wide results and caveats: The main origin of T-cell counts and diversity one year after transplant was newly produced T cells. The origin of alpha-beta T cells about two months after transplant was reportedly several hundred expanded graft clones.

The TCR was taken from a boy under two years old with Wiskott-Aldrich syndrome, due to receive a stem cell transplant. Here the sequenced sample was PBMCs, taken before TCRalphabeta/CD19-depleted stem cell transplant. The chain uses TRBV14 and TRBJ2-5; 7 bases are a match to TRBD1. CDR3 nucleotide sequence: TGTGCCAGCAGCCAAGGAGGACAGGTGGTTCAAGAGACCCAGTACTTC. Translated: CASSQGGQVVQETQYF.